These 13 T cell receptor beta chains originate from one sample sequenced in a study of blood T cell repertoires in COVID-19 (TCRdb year 2020). The library was generated by the immunoSEQ multiplex PCR assay. This immuneACCESS table, as held by TCRdb, lists in-frame sequences with V and J called but not all clones. Of the missing ones, under half trace to an unresolved V gene in checked studies; the others have no known cause. The sample records some 160,000 clones, 85% to 90% of which are singletons. Roughly 3% of the sample is taken by the ten largest. Sequenced material: peripheral blood. Source of these receptors: a woman aged 55-69 years with active COVID-19.

The CDR3 region is CASSGRGRETQYF. For the CDR3, the DNA is TGTGCCAGCAGCGGGAGGGGGAGAGAGACCCAGTACTTC. V gene TRBV3-1 (or the pseudogene TRBV3-2) combines with J gene TRBJ2-5, with D maybe TRBD2 (7 bases). Deletions cut 5 bases from V and 4 bases from J, with 11 bases between. The CDR3 consists of 13 residues. Germline V CDR1 and CDR2: LGHDT, YNNKEL (reference sequence).

This rearrangement joins TRBV7-2 to TRBJ1-5; D may be TRBD1 (5 bases). V gave up 2 bases and J gave up 8 bases, with 13 bases separating them. The length of the CDR3 is 14 residues. CDR1 is SGHTA, CDR2 FQGNSA, per germline. The CDR3 reads CASSLYGGEKPQHF. DNA for the CDR3: TGTGCCAGCAGCTTATATGGAGGGGAGAAGCCCCAGCATTTT.

This clone was seen just once. The rearrangement joins TRBV28 to TRBJ2-1; 10 nucleotides align to TRBD2. This CDR3 spans 18 amino acids. V lost 5 bases, J lost 9 bases, and 19 bases stayed unmatched. Germline CDR1 MDHEN, CDR2 SYDVKM. The CDR3 loop reads CASSPQLAGGNPYGEQFF. CDR3 nucleotide sequence: TGTGCCAGCAGTCCTCAATTAGCGGGAGGAAACCCTTATGGTGAGCAGTTCTTC.

The chain links TRBV29-1 to TRBJ2-1; 8 bases align to TRBD2. V shed 3 bases and J 9 bases; nucleotides not matched to a gene: 10. This CDR3 is built from 14 residues. In germline, CDR1 is SQVTM, CDR2 ANQGSEA. The CDR3 DNA follows: TGCAGCGTTGAGCTGAGCGGGAGCATCCGTGAGCAGTTCTTC. Translation: CSVELSGSIREQFF.

The rearrangement joins TRBV7-2 to TRBJ2-1; D is perhaps TRBD1 (5 bases). The CDR3 totals 15 residues. In germline, CDR1 is SGHTA, CDR2 FQGNSA. Trimming took 6 bases from V and 0 from J, leaving 12 bases between them. In DNA form, the CDR3 reads TGTGCCAGCAGACCAGGGTCCTACTCCTACAATGAGCAGTTCTTC. It encodes CASRPGSYSYNEQFF. Full variable domain (remainder filled in from reference TRBV7-2 and TRBJ2-1): GAGVSQSPSNKVTEKGKDVELRCDPISGHTALYWYRQSLGQGLEFLIYFQGNSAPDKSGLPSDRFSAERTGGSVSTLTIQRTQQEDSAVYLCASRPGSYSYNEQFFGPGTRLTVL.

This clone appeared once. This chain connects TRBV28 to TRBJ1-5, with 8 nucleotides matching TRBD1. The CDR3 covers 15 residues. V lost 2 bases to trimming and J lost 3 bases; unmatched junction nucleotides: 3. The V gene's germline CDR1 is MDHEN and CDR2 SYDVKM. CDR3 DNA: TGTGCCAGCAGTTTAGACAGGGGTAACAATCAGCCCCAGCATTTT. Translated: CASSLDRGNNQPQHF.

The chain uses TRBV28 and TRBJ1-4; D is perhaps TRBD1 (6 bases). The V end was cut by 6 bases, the J end by 11 bases, with 16 bases between. The CDR3 is 13 residues long. Germline V gene data show CDR1 as MDHEN and CDR2 as SYDVKM. CDR3 DNA: TGTGCCAGCAGGCCCCCGGACAGCCTTAAACTGTTTTTT. It codes for CASRPPDSLKLFF.

The chain employs TRBV29-1 and TRBJ2-3; 7 nucleotides line up with TRBD2. Per germline, CDR1 SQVTM and CDR2 ANQGSEA. V gave up 4 bases and J gave up 2 bases; unmatched junction bases: 6. CDR3 length equals 14 residues. CDR3 sequence (DNA): TGCAGCGTTGTCCCTAGCGGACCCACAGATACGCAGTATTTT. Encoded protein: CSVVPSGPTDTQYF.

The genes are TRBV2 and TRBJ1-2, with D perhaps TRBD1 (5 bases). The germline V gene has CDR1 SNHLY and CDR2 FYNNEI. The V end lost 6 bases, the J end lost 4 bases, and 15 bases lay between the germline ends. The length of the CDR3 is 14 residues. The chain's CDR3 is CASRPDAGGYGYTF. In DNA, the CDR3 is TGTGCCAGCAGACCCGACGCGGGGGGCTATGGCTACACCTTC.

This chain connects TRBV19 to TRBJ2-5; 7 nucleotides match TRBD2. With V trimmed by 6 bases and J by 6 bases, 7 bases remained unmatched. Germline V gene sequence: CDR1 LNHDA, CDR2 SQIVND (reference sequence). The CDR3 sequence is 13 residues long. The chain's CDR3 is CASSGGSFKTQYF. The CDR3 DNA follows: TGTGCCAGTAGCGGCGGGAGTTTTAAGACCCAGTACTTC.

CDR3 nucleotide sequence: TGTGCCAGCTCACCATCGCCCAGCGGGACCCAGTACTTC. This sequence encodes CASSPSPSGTQYF. J is TRBJ2-5 and V is TRBV18, with D perhaps matching TRBD2 (5 bases). Trimming cost V 2 bases and J 7 bases, with 11 bases left between them. Germline V CDR1 and CDR2: KGHSH, LQKENI. The CDR3 consists of 13 residues. Full variable domain (rest looked up from reference TRBV18 and TRBJ2-5): NAGVMQNPRHLVRRRGQEARLRCSPMKGHSHVYWYRQLPEEGLKFMVYLQKENIIDESGMPKERFSAEFPKEGPSILRIQQVVRGDSAAYFCASSPSPSGTQYFGPGTRLLVL.

CDR3 nucleotide sequence: TGTGCCAGCCGTGGGGCGGGAGGTGGTACGTACGAGCAGTACTTC. This translates into CASRGAGGGTYEQYF. J is TRBJ2-7 and V is TRBV7-2, with 8 bases identical to TRBD2. Germline CDR1 reads SGHTA; CDR2 reads FQGNSA. V shed 8 bases, J shed 4 bases, and the junction held 13 bases outside the gene matches. The CDR3 is made up of 15 amino acids.

The chain joins TRBV19 to TRBJ2-1; 13 bases line up with TRBD2. V lost 1 base to trimming and J lost 7 bases; unmatched junction nucleotides: 7. CDR1 is LNHDA, CDR2 SQIVND, per germline (reference sequence). CDR3 size: 17 residues. The CDR3 loop reads CASSIATSGRAMNEQFF. The CDR3 region has the DNA TGTGCCAGTAGTATAGCAACTAGCGGGAGGGCCATGAATGAGCAGTTCTTC.